This is a list of T cell receptor beta chains from one sample in a study of blood T cell repertoires in COVID-19. The table came from immunoSEQ multiplex PCR; TCRdb's copy has only in-frame clones and leaves some out. The profile shows 150,000 to 200,000 clones, around 90% of them singletons. Material for sequencing was PBMCs or T cells enriched from blood (not recorded which). These receptors all stem from a woman aged 18-29 years who had recovered from COVID-19. Each CDR3 is given with its conserved first and last residue. A D gene is named only where the DNA matches it firmly. Clone size is stated in some rows and not others, as once, few, many or a class when expanded.

clone_size d_call j_call v_call cdr3_aa cdr3_nt
- - TRBJ2-5 TRBV6-5 CASSYSFQGSQETQYF TGTGCCAGCAGTTACTCGTTCCAGGGATCACAAGAGACCCAGTACTTC
- - TRBJ1-6 TRBV6-2/TRBV6-3 CASSYGAGLSSPLHF TGTGCCAGCAGTTACGGCGCAGGCTTGTCTTCACCCCTCCACTTT
once - TRBJ2-7 TRBV11-2 CASSPYSLSYEQYF TGTGCCAGCAGCCCGTACTCTTTATCCTACGAGCAGTACTTC
- - TRBJ2-3 TRBV6-5 CASHSEGGGTDTQYF TGTGCCAGCCACTCCGAGGGAGGTGGGACAGATACGCAGTATTTT
- - TRBJ1-2 TRBV20-1 CSAQLNYGYTF TGCAGTGCACAGCTTAACTATGGCTACACCTTC
- - TRBJ1-1 TRBV5-1 CASSLTGTEAFF TGCGCCAGCAGCTTGACGGGGACTGAAGCTTTCTTT
- - TRBJ1-5 TRBV28 CASRRYGQPQHF TGTGCCAGCAGGCGCTACGGTCAGCCCCAGCATTTT
- - TRBJ2-7 TRBV5-4 CASSPGLHDEQYF TGTGCCAGCAGCCCAGGACTACACGACGAGCAGTACTTC
- - TRBJ1-2 TRBV28 CASSLPVYGYTF TGTGCCAGCAGTTTACCGGTCTATGGCTACACCTTC
- TRBD2 TRBJ2-2 TRBV4-3 CASSQYAGGNTGELFF TGCGCCAGCAGCCAATATGCGGGGGGGAACACCGGGGAGCTGTTTTTT
- - TRBJ1-6 TRBV6-5 CASSYSENNSPLHF TGTGCCAGCAGTTACTCGGAGAATAATTCACCCCTCCACTTT
- - TRBJ1-2 TRBV2 CASIRQAATNYGYTF TGTGCCAGCATCAGACAGGCCGCTACTAACTATGGCTACACCTTC
- - TRBJ2-3 TRBV4-3 CTSSQDPPAGQSDTQYF TGCACCAGCAGCCAAGATCCTCCGGCGGGACAGTCAGATACGCAGTATTTT
- - TRBJ2-3 TRBV6-1 CASSEVRTAQYF TGTGCCAGCAGTGAAGTCAGGACAGCCCAGTATTTT
- TRBD2 TRBJ2-1 TRBV6-1 CASSETSGRVYNEQFF TGTGCCAGCAGTGAAACTAGCGGGAGGGTTTACAATGAGCAGTTCTTC
- TRBD2 TRBJ2-5 TRBV30 CAWSVGPSGSWETQYF TGTGCCTGGAGTGTTGGCCCTAGCGGGAGTTGGGAGACCCAGTACTTC
- TRBD1 TRBJ2-3 TRBV9 CASSALGVQGGADTQYF TGTGCCAGCAGCGCCCTAGGGGTACAGGGGGGCGCAGATACGCAGTATTTT
few TRBD2 TRBJ2-2 TRBV6-5 CASSLAGDTGELFF TGTGCCAGCAGCCTAGCGGGGGACACCGGGGAGCTGTTTTTT
- - TRBJ2-5 TRBV13 CASSFGGKRETQYF TGTGCCAGCAGCTTCGGCGGCAAAAGGGAGACCCAGTACTTC
- TRBD1 TRBJ1-5 TRBV3-1/TRBV3-2 CASSPTGQGDSQPQHF TGTGCCAGCAGCCCCACGGGACAGGGGGACAGTCAGCCCCAGCATTTT
few - TRBJ2-7 TRBV7-2 CASSIPNYEQYF TGTGCCAGCAGCATACCTAACTACGAGCAGTACTTC
- TRBD1 TRBJ1-3 TRBV6-5 CASSLTGGNTIYF TGTGCCAGCAGCTTGACAGGGGGAAACACCATATATTTT
- - TRBJ2-7 TRBV29-1 CSVEGGTESYEQYF TGCAGCGTTGAAGGCGGGACAGAATCTTACGAGCAGTACTTC
few TRBD1 TRBJ2-7 TRBV19 CASAPRTGSYEQYF TGTGCCAGCGCCCCCAGGACAGGATCCTACGAGCAGTACTTC
- - TRBJ1-2 TRBV27 CASSLSLNYGYTF TGTGCCAGCAGTTTATCATTAAACTATGGCTACACCTTC
- - TRBJ1-6 TRBV5-6 CASSGLGGIWSPLHF TGTGCCAGCAGTGGGTTAGGGGGAATTTGGTCACCCCTCCACTTT
- - TRBJ2-7 TRBV11-2 CASSSTDSTYEQYF TGTGCCAGCAGCTCTACAGACAGTACCTACGAGCAGTACTTC
- - TRBJ1-6 TRBV19 CASGDGYNSPLHF TGTGCCAGTGGAGACGGCTATAATTCACCCCTCCACTTT
- TRBD1 TRBJ1-3 TRBV19 CASSISQGAGNTIYF TGTGCCAGTTCGATTTCACAGGGGGCTGGAAACACCATATATTTT
- - TRBJ2-6 TRBV21-1 CASYRDRANGANVLTF TGTGCCAGCTACCGGGACAGGGCCAATGGGGCCAACGTCCTGACTTTC
- - TRBJ1-5 TRBV3-1/TRBV3-2 CASSQGSHSNQPQHF TGTGCCAGCAGCCAAGGTTCCCATAGCAATCAGCCCCAGCATTTT
- - TRBJ1-1 TRBV5-1 CASSLGDMNTEAFF TGCGCCAGCAGCTTGGGAGACATGAACACTGAAGCTTTCTTT
- - TRBJ1-1 TRBV5-6 CASSLDAWNTEAFF TGTGCCAGCAGCTTGGATGCGTGGAACACTGAAGCTTTCTTT
- - TRBJ1-5 TRBV6-5 CASSRQAQGQPQHF TGTGCCAGCAGCCGACAGGCCCAAGGACAGCCCCAGCATTTT
- - TRBJ1-1 TRBV4-1 CASSPTWGPNTEAFF TGCGCCAGCAGCCCTACCTGGGGGCCTAACACTGAAGCTTTCTTT
- - TRBJ2-3 TRBV3-1/TRBV3-2 CASSPVKGTGVNTQYF TGTGCCAGCAGCCCAGTGAAGGGAACCGGGGTGAATACGCAGTATTTT